A single sample gave rise to the 30 T cell receptor beta chains below, sequenced in a study of T cell responses to AZD1222 COVID-19 vaccine. Generated by immunoSEQ multiplex PCR, the TCRdb table keeps only in-frame clones and is missing some. Of 130,000 or so clones in the sample, 89% are singletons; the top ten hold under 3.5%. The sequencing here drew on peripheral blood, taken on day 0 of AZD1222 vaccination. The receptors derive from an adult in good health.

The genes are TRBV5-1 and TRBJ2-7; 7 bases align to TRBD1. V shed 1 base and J 3 bases; nucleotides not matched to a gene: 4. CDR3 length: 14 amino acids. Germline V gene sequence: CDR1 SGHRS, CDR2 YFSETQ. CDR3 loop: CASSLRDSLYEQYF. For the CDR3, the DNA is TGCGCCAGCAGCTTGAGGGACAGCCTCTACGAGCAGTACTTC.

The genes are TRBV6-1 and TRBJ2-3; 11 nucleotides line up with TRBD1. There are 17 residues in the CDR3. The ends lost 4 bases at V and 1 base at J; junction bases unmatched: 7. Germline V gives CDR1 MNHNS, CDR2 SASEGT. This chain's CDR3 is CASSVYGTGGGTDTQYF. In nucleotides, the CDR3 is TGTGCCAGCAGTGTGTATGGGACAGGGGGAGGCACAGATACGCAGTATTTT.

V and J are TRBV7-8 and TRBJ1-5; 7 bases are a match to TRBD1. Germline CDR1 and CDR2: SGHVS and FQNEAQ. Trimming at V came to 6 bases and at J to 6 bases, leaving 14 bases not matched to a gene. The CDR3 totals 16 residues. In nucleotides, the CDR3 is TGTGCCAGCAGTTCATATGGGGGAACAGGGGTTCAGCCCCAGCATTTT. This codes for CASSSYGGTGVQPQHF.

The V call is TRBV7-9, the J call TRBJ2-7; 7 nucleotides agree with TRBD2. CDR3 length: 15 residues. In germline, CDR1 is SEHNR, CDR2 FQNEAQ (reference sequence). The V and J ends lost 5 bases and 0 bases, in that order; junction bases with no gene match: 7. CDR3 sequence: CASSVIERGSYEQYF. DNA of the CDR3: TGTGCCAGCAGCGTGATAGAGCGGGGCTCCTACGAGCAGTACTTC.

The chain combines TRBV19 with TRBJ2-1; D might be TRBD2 (5 bases). CDR1 LNHDA and CDR2 SQIVND come from the germline V gene (reference sequence). V was trimmed by 1 base and J by 2 bases, leaving 6 bases between them. The CDR3 length is 14 residues. Here the CDR3 reads CASSIGAAYNEQFF. CDR3 nucleotide sequence: TGTGCCAGTAGTATAGGAGCGGCCTACAATGAGCAGTTCTTC.

V is TRBV3-1 (or the pseudogene TRBV3-2) and J is TRBJ2-7, with 10 bases fitting TRBD2. The germline V gene has CDR1 LGHDT and CDR2 YNNKEL (reference sequence). Trimming at V came to 4 bases and at J to 3 bases, leaving 15 bases not matched to a gene. The CDR3 has 18 amino acids. In DNA form, the CDR3 reads TGTGCCAGCAGCCCCCCCCTAGCGGGAGAAGGATGGAGCTACGAGCAGTACTTC. Translating gives CASSPPLAGEGWSYEQYF.

The chain uses TRBV19 and TRBJ1-2; D not resolved. The CDR3 has 13 amino acids. Germline CDR1 LNHDA, CDR2 SQIVND (reference sequence). Trimming took 0 bases from V and 2 from J, leaving 4 bases between them. For the CDR3, the DNA is TGTGCCAGTAGTATAGAAGGGAACTATGGCTACACCTTC. It translates to CASSIEGNYGYTF.

V gene TRBV15 combines with J gene TRBJ2-5, with D perhaps matching TRBD1 or TRBD2 (5 bases each). This CDR3 has 14 amino acids. Germline-derived CDR1 and CDR2 are LNHNV and YYDKDF (reference sequence). V was pared by 5 bases and J by 2 bases, with 12 bases between. CDR3 amino acids: CATSLGRLQETQYF. In DNA, the CDR3 is TGTGCCACCAGCCTGGGACGTTTGCAAGAGACCCAGTACTTC.

This chain connects TRBV6-6 to TRBJ2-5, with 8 bases that match TRBD2. With 4 bases clipped from V and 2 bases from J, the junction kept 6 bases outside the gene matches. Germline V lookup: CDR1 MNHNY, CDR2 SVGAGI (reference sequence). This CDR3 is built from 15 residues. CDR3 in DNA: TGTGCCAGCAGTTCGGGCGGGGGGAATCAAGAGACCCAGTACTTC. Its translation is CASSSGGGNQETQYF.

The gene calls are TRBV9 and TRBJ2-3, with TRBD2 identical over 10 bases. Germline CDR1 and CDR2: SGDLS and YYNGEE. Germline trimming cut 3 bases from V and 6 bases from J; bases unmatched to any gene: 10. This CDR3 region has 16 residues. Here the CDR3 reads CASSASGGAYTDTQYF. CDR3 DNA: TGTGCCAGCAGCGCCAGCGGGGGGGCTTATACGGATACGCAGTATTTT.

The chain joins TRBV19 to TRBJ2-7; 10 nucleotides agree with TRBD2. In germline, CDR1 is LNHDA, CDR2 SQIVND (reference sequence). The CDR3 contains 16 residues. V gave up 6 bases and J gave up 0 bases; unmatched junction bases: 8. This CDR3 is CASSATSGFYSYEQYF. The CDR3 region has the DNA TGTGCCAGTAGCGCGACTAGCGGGTTCTACTCCTACGAGCAGTACTTC.

DNA of the CDR3: TGTGCCAGCTCCCATAGGAGGGGTGGTGGGGAGACCCAGTACTTC. The encoded protein is CASSHRRGGGETQYF. This chain uses TRBV19 with TRBJ2-5; a possible D gene is TRBD2 (6 bases). The CDR3 has 15 amino acids. V dropped 9 bases and J dropped 5 bases, with 22 bases sitting between them. Germline lookup yields CDR1 LNHDA and CDR2 SQIVND (reference sequence).

The chain carries TRBV4-3 and TRBJ1-1; 7 bases are shared with TRBD1. CDR3 size: 17 residues. With V trimmed by 3 bases and J by 2 bases, 12 bases remained unmatched. Germline loops: CDR1 LGHNA, CDR2 YSLEER. The CDR3 DNA reads as TGCGCCAGCAGCCAGGCCAGGACAGGTCCTACCAACACTGAAGCTTTCTTT. Protein product: CASSQARTGPTNTEAFF.

The chain has TRBV3-1 (or the pseudogene TRBV3-2) and TRBJ1-2; 8 bases map to TRBD1. V shed 1 base, J shed 7 bases, and the junction held 8 bases outside the gene matches. This CDR3 contains 15 residues. Germline values: CDR1 LGHDT, CDR2 YNNKEL (reference sequence). CDR3 nucleotide sequence: TGTGCCAGCAGCCAAGGTGGGACAGGTACGGTTGGCTACACCTTC. Translated, it gives CASSQGGTGTVGYTF.

CDR3 residues: CASSAKPGQFPYSNQPQHF. CDR3 nucleotides: TGTGCCAGCAGTGCCAAACCGGGACAGTTTCCTTATAGCAATCAGCCCCAGCATTTT. The J gene is TRBJ1-5, the V gene TRBV6-1, with 7 bases fitting TRBD1. Trimming took 4 bases from V and 0 from J; bases not matched to a gene: 15. The germline V gene has CDR1 MNHNS and CDR2 SASEGT. This CDR3 contains 19 residues.

In DNA form, the CDR3 reads TGTGCCAGCAGCCGGAGTGACAGGGTGGAACGCCGCGAGCAGTACTTC. Translated, it gives CASSRSDRVERREQYF. The J gene is TRBJ2-7, the V gene TRBV7-9; 7 bases agree with TRBD1. CDR1 and CDR2 (germline): SEHNR, FQNEAQ (reference sequence). V shed 5 bases and J 6 bases; nucleotides not matched to a gene: 16. This CDR3 has 16 amino acids. The complete variable domain, with remaining parts taken from reference TRBV7-9 and TRBJ2-7, reads DTGVSQNPRHKITKRGQNVTFRCDPISEHNRLYWYRQTLGQGPEFLTYFQNEAQLEKSRLLSDRFSAERPKGSFSTLEIQRTEQGDSAMYLCASSRSDRVERREQYFGPGTRLTVT.

This clone was observed once. The V and J genes are TRBV19 and TRBJ1-4, with unresolved D. Germline CDR1 reads LNHDA; CDR2 reads SQIVND (reference sequence). The CDR3 has 16 residues. Trimming removed 4 bases at V and 7 bases at J, with 19 bases between. The DNA for the CDR3 is TGTGCCAGTAGTACCCACTTATCTCGTGGGAGTGAAAAACTGTTTTTT. Residues: CASSTHLSRGSEKLFF. Drawing the rest from reference TRBV19 and TRBJ1-4, the complete variable domain is DGGITQSPKYLFRKEGQNVTLSCEQNLNHDAMYWYRQDPGQGLRLIYYSQIVNDFQKGDIAEGYSVSREKKESFPLTVTSAQKNPTAFYLCASSTHLSRGSEKLFFGSGTQLSVL.

Only one count was recorded for this clone. The gene calls are TRBV19 and TRBJ1-4; D is ambiguous. The germline V gene encodes CDR1 LNHDA and CDR2 SQIVND (reference sequence). The V end lost 5 bases, the J end lost 8 bases, and 9 bases lay between the germline ends. This CDR3 has 12 amino acids. CDR3 residues: CASSRLREKLFF. Here the CDR3 DNA reads TGTGCCAGTAGTCGACTGAGGGAAAAACTGTTTTTT.

V and J are TRBV25-1 and TRBJ1-5; no clear D. Trimming left V 2 bases short and J 1 base short, with 6 bases between. CDR1 is MGHDK, CDR2 SYGVNS, per germline. This CDR3 has 14 residues. The CDR3 loop is CASSEGQSNQPQHF. The CDR3 nucleotides read TGTGCCAGCAGTGAAGGGCAGAGCAATCAGCCCCAGCATTTT.

As DNA, the CDR3 is TGTGCCAGCAGACAGACAGGGAGTTCCCACGAGCAGTACTTC. This encodes CASRQTGSSHEQYF. The chain couples TRBV6-5 to TRBJ2-7; 7 bases align to TRBD1. Per the germline V gene, CDR1 is MNHEY and CDR2 is SVGAGI. The CDR3 extends over 14 amino acids. The J segment lost 5 bases and the V segment lost 6 bases, leaving 10 bases of the junction unmatched.

The CDR3 loop reads CAMRTGNTEAFF. The CDR3 DNA is TGTGCCATGAGGACGGGGAACACTGAAGCTTTCTTT. V is TRBV3-1 (or the pseudogene TRBV3-2) and J is TRBJ1-1, with unresolved D. The CDR3 loop spans 12 amino acids. Per the germline V gene, CDR1 is LGHDT and CDR2 is YNNKEL (reference sequence). Trimming took off 10 bases at V and 1 base at J, with 10 bases between the two ends.

V is TRBV9 and J is TRBJ2-5; D may be TRBD1 (7 bases). With 3 bases removed from V and 5 bases from J, the gap between germline ends came to 14 bases. Germline CDR1 SGDLS, CDR2 YYNGEE. The CDR3 loop spans 14 amino acids. The CDR3: CASSAGGRMETQYF. The CDR3 nucleotides read TGTGCCAGCAGCGCAGGGGGGAGGATGGAGACCCAGTACTTC.

The chain recombines TRBV9 with TRBJ2-2; D remains unclear. CDR3 length equals 15 residues. The germline V gene encodes CDR1 SGDLS and CDR2 YYNGEE. Trimming left V 0 bases short and J 0 bases short, with 6 bases between. CDR3 DNA sequence: TGTGCCAGCAGCGTAGGGCGGACGAACACCGGGGAGCTGTTTTTT. It encodes CASSVGRTNTGELFF.

CDR3 sequence reads: CASSLRQGARGAFF. The CDR3 DNA follows: TGTGCCAGCAGCTTAAGACAGGGAGCCCGGGGGGCTTTCTTT. V and J are TRBV5-6 and TRBJ1-1; the match to TRBD1 covers 7 bases. Germline-derived CDR1 and CDR2 are SGHDT and YYEEEE. The CDR3 spans 14 residues. With V trimmed by 2 bases and J by 11 bases, 12 bases remained unmatched.

In its sample, this clone was seen a few times. J is TRBJ2-1 and V is TRBV28; 8 nucleotides align to TRBD2. V gave up 3 bases and J gave up 10 bases; unmatched junction bases: 5. Germline V gene sequence: CDR1 MDHEN, CDR2 SYDVKM. The CDR3 extends over 13 amino acids. In nucleotides, the CDR3 is TGTGCCAGCAGTTTTCTCCGACTAGCGGAGCAGTTCTTC. Its translation is CASSFLRLAEQFF. Based on the CDR3 plus reference TRBV28 and TRBJ2-1, the full variable domain is DVKVTQSSRYLVKRTGEKVFLECVQDMDHENMFWYRQDPGLGLRLIYFSYDVKMKEKGDIPEGYSVSREKKERFSLILESASTNQTSMYLCASSFLRLAEQFFGPGTRLTVL.

The chain employs TRBV7-3 and TRBJ1-1, with unresolved D. Trimming removed 4 bases from V and 8 bases from J, with 14 bases in between. This CDR3 is built from 13 residues. Germline CDR1 and CDR2: SGHTA and FQGTGA. CDR3 DNA: TGTGCCAGCAGCTCCACCCGAGGGAGCGAAGCTTTCTTT. Translation gives CASSSTRGSEAFF.

The chain has TRBV7-8 and TRBJ1-5; 7 bases line up with TRBD1. The junction had 9 bases not matched to a gene; V was cut back by 3 bases and J by 4 bases. The CDR3 extends over 16 amino acids. CDR1 is SGHVS and CDR2 is FQNEAQ in the germline V gene. As DNA, the CDR3 is TGTGCCAGCAGCTTCTCCACCGGGACAGAGAATCAGCCCCAGCATTTT. This translates into CASSFSTGTENQPQHF.

This chain uses TRBV6-5 with TRBJ2-3; 8 bases match TRBD1. CDR1 MNHEY and CDR2 SVGAGI come from the germline V gene. This CDR3 is built from 16 residues. V was pared by 4 bases and J by 3 bases, with 9 bases of the junction left unmatched. As DNA, the CDR3 is TGTGCCAGCAGTTTCCCCGGGACAGGTGGAACAGATACGCAGTATTTT. It yields the protein CASSFPGTGGTDTQYF.

The V gene is TRBV11-2, the J gene TRBJ2-7; 8 bases are a match to TRBD1. Germline values: CDR1 SGHAT, CDR2 FQNNGV. J gave up 5 bases and V 1 base, and 1 base lay outside the gene matches. This CDR3 is built from 13 residues. The CDR3 sequence: CASSLAGGNEQYF. CDR3 DNA sequence: TGTGCCAGCAGCTTAGCAGGGGGCAACGAGCAGTACTTC.

This sequence joins TRBV15 and TRBJ2-7; unclear D gene. Germline values: CDR1 LNHNV, CDR2 YYDKDF (reference sequence). The ends were cut back, 3 bases at V and 0 bases at J, with 9 bases in the middle. CDR3 length equals 14 residues. CDR3 amino acids: CATSSGIDSYEQYF. CDR3 nucleotide sequence: TGTGCCACCAGCAGCGGCATAGACTCCTACGAGCAGTACTTC.